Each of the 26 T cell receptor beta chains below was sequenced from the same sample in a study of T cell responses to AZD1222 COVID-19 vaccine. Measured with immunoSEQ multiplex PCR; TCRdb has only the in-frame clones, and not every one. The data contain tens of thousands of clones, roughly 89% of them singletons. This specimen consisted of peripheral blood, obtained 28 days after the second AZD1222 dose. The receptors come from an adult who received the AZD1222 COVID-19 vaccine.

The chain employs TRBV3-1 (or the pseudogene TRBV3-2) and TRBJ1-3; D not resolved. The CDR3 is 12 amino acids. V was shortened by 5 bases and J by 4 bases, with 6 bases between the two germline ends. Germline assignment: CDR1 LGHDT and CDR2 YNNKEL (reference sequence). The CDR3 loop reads CASSTSGNTIYF. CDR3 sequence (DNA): TGTGCCAGCAGCACCAGCGGAAACACCATATATTTT.

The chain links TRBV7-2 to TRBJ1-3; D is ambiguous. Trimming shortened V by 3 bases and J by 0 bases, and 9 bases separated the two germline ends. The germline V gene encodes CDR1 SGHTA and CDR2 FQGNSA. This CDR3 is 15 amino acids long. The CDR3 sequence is CASSFGLYSGNTIYF. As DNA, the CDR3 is TGTGCCAGCAGCTTTGGCCTATACTCTGGAAACACCATATATTTT.

In DNA, the CDR3 is TGTGCCAGCAGCTATACACCTCTCTCTGGAAACACCATATATTTT. It codes for CASSYTPLSGNTIYF. This chain connects TRBV7-2 to TRBJ1-3; D is unclear. CDR1 SGHTA and CDR2 FQGNSA come from the germline V gene. V lost 4 bases to trimming and J lost 0 bases, with 10 bases between them. The CDR3 consists of 15 residues. Variable domain in full (rest from reference TRBV7-2 and TRBJ1-3): GAGVSQSPSNKVTEKGKDVELRCDPISGHTALYWYRQSLGQGLEFLIYFQGNSAPDKSGLPSDRFSAERTGGSVSTLTIQRTQQEDSAVYLCASSYTPLSGNTIYFGEGSWLTVV.

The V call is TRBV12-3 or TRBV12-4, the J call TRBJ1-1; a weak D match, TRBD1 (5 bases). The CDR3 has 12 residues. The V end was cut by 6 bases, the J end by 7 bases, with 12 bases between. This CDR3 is CASRPGTGEAFF. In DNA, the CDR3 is TGTGCCAGCAGGCCTGGGACGGGTGAAGCTTTCTTT.

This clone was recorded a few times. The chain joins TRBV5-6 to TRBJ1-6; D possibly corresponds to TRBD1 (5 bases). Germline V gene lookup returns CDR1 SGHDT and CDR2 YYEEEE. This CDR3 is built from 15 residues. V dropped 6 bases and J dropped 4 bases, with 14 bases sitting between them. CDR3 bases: TGTGCCAGCACCCTCAACGGGGGATATAATTCACCCCTCCACTTT. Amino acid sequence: CASTLNGGYNSPLHF.

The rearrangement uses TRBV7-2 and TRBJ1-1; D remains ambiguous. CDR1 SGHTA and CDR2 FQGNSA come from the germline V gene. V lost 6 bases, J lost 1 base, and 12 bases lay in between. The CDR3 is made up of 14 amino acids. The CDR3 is CASRVRNRNTEAFF. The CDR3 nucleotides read TGTGCCAGCAGAGTCCGGAACCGGAACACTGAAGCTTTCTTT.

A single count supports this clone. In nucleotides, the CDR3 is TGCGCCAGCAGCTTGCAGGGCTTTTCGACCGGGGAGCTGTTTTTT. It encodes CASSLQGFSTGELFF. The chain joins TRBV5-1 to TRBJ2-2; perhaps TRBD1 as D (5 bases). This CDR3 contains 15 residues. Germline CDR1 SGHRS, CDR2 YFSETQ. V gave up 1 base and J gave up 5 bases, with 12 bases separating them. Filled out from reference TRBV5-1 and TRBJ2-2, the complete variable domain reads KAGVTQTPRYLIKTRGQQVTLSCSPISGHRSVSWYQQTPGQGLQFLFEYFSETQRNKGNFPGRFSGRQFSNSRSEMNVSTLELGDSALYLCASSLQGFSTGELFFGEGSRLTVL.

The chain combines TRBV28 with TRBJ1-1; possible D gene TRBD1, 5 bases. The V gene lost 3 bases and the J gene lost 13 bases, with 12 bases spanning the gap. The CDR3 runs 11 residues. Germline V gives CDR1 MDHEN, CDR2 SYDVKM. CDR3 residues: CASSLSGRGFF. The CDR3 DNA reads TGTGCCAGCAGTTTGAGTGGGAGGGGTTTCTTT.

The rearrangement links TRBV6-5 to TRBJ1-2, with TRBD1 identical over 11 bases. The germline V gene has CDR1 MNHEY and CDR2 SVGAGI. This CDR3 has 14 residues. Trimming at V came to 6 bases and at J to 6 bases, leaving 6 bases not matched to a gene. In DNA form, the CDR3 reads TGTGCCAGCAGGACTGGACAGGGGGCGGATGGCTACACCTTC. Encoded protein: CASRTGQGADGYTF.

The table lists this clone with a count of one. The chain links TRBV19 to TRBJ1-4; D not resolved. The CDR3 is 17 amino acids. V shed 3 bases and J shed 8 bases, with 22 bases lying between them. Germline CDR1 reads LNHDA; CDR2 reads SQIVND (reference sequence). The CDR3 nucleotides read TGTGCCAGTAGTATTCGACGCGCCTCCTCTACTGGGGAAAAACTGTTTTTT. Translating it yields CASSIRRASSTGEKLFF.

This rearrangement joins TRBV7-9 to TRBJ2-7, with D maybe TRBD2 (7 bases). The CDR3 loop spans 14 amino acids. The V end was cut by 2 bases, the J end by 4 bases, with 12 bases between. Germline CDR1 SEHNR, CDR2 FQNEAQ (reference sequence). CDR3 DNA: TGTGCCAGCAGCTTACGGGGGGCTCAGTACGAGCAGTACTTC. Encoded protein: CASSLRGAQYEQYF.

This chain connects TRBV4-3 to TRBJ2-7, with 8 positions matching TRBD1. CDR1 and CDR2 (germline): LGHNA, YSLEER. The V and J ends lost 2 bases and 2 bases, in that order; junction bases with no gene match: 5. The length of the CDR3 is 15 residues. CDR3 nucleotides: TGCGCCAGCAGCCAACAGACAGGGGATACCTACGAGCAGTACTTC. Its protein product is CASSQQTGDTYEQYF.

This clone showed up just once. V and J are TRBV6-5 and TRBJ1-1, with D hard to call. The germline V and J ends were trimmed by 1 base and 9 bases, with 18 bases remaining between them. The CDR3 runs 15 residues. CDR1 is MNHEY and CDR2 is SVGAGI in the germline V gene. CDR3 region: CASSYWSSGEKKAFF. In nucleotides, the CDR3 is TGTGCCAGCAGTTACTGGAGCTCCGGGGAGAAAAAAGCTTTCTTT.

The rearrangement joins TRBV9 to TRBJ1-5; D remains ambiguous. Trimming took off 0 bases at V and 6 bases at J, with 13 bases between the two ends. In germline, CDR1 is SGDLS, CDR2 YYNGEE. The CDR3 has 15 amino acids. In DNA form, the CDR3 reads TGTGCCAGCAGCGTAGGGGGTGGGGTTCTTCAGCCCCAGCATTTT. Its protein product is CASSVGGGVLQPQHF.

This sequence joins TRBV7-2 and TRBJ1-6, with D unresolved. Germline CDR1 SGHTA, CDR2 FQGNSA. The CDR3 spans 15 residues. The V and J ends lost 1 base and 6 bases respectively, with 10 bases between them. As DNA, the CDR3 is TGTGCCAGCAGCTTAGAGTTCACAGCTAATTCACCCCTCCACTTT. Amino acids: CASSLEFTANSPLHF.

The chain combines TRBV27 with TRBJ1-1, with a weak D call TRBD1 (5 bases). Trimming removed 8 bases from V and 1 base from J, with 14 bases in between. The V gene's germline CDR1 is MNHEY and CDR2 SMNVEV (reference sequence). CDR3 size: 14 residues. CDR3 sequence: CASRLVRGNTEAFF. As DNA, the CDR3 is TGTGCCAGCCGCCTCGTAAGGGGGAACACTGAAGCTTTCTTT.

The chain's CDR3 is CASSLETGLNSPLHF. The DNA for the CDR3 is TGTGCCAGCAGTCTCGAAACAGGGCTTAATTCACCCCTCCACTTT. V usage is TRBV27 and J usage is TRBJ1-6; TRBD1 might be the D (6 bases). Looked up from germline, CDR1 is MNHEY and CDR2 is SMNVEV (reference sequence). Trimming shortened V by 5 bases and J by 6 bases, and 14 bases separated the two germline ends. This CDR3 is 15 amino acids long.

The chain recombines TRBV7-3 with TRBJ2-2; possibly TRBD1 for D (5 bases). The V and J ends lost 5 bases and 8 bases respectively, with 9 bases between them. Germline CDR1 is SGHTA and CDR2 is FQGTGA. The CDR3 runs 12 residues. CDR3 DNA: TGTGCCAGCAGCCAACGGACAGGGGAGCTGTTTTTT. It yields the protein CASSQRTGELFF. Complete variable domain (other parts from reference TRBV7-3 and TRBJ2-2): GAGVSQTPSNKVTEKGKYVELRCDPISGHTALYWYRQSLGQGPEFLIYFQGTGAADDSGLPNDRFFAVRPEGSVSTLKIQRTERGDSAVYLCASSQRTGELFFGEGSRLTVL.

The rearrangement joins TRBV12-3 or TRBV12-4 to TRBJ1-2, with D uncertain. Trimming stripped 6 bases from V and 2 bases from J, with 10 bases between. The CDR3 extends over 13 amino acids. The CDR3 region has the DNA TGTGCCAGCAGGTCTATTTGGAACTATGGCTACACCTTC. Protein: CASRSIWNYGYTF.

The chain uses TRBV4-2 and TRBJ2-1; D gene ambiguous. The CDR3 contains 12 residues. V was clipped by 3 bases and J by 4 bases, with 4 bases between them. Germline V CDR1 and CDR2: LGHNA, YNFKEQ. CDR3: CASSQVYNEQFF. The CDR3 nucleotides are TGTGCCAGCAGCCAGGTTTACAATGAGCAGTTCTTC.

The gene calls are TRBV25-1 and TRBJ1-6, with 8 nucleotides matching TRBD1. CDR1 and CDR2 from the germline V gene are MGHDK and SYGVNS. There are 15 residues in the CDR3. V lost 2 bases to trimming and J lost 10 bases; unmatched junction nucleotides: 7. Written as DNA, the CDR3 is TGTGCCAGCAGTGAAACAGGGGGAAATGGATCACCCCTCCACTTT. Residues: CASSETGGNGSPLHF.

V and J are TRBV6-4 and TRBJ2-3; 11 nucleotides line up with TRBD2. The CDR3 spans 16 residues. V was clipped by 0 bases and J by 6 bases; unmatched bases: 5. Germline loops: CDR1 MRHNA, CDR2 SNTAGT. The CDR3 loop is CASSDSSASGGDTQYF. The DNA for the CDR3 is TGTGCCAGCAGTGACTCGTCGGCTAGCGGGGGGGATACGCAGTATTTT.

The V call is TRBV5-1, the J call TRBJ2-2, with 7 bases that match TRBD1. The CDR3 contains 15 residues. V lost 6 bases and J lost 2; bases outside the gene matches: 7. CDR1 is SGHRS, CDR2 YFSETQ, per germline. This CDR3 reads CASTLGTANTGELFF. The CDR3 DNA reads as TGCGCCAGCACCCTGGGGACAGCAAACACCGGGGAGCTGTTTTTT. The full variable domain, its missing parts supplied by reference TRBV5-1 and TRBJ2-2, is KAGVTQTPRYLIKTRGQQVTLSCSPISGHRSVSWYQQTPGQGLQFLFEYFSETQRNKGNFPGRFSGRQFSNSRSEMNVSTLELGDSALYLCASTLGTANTGELFFGEGSRLTVL.

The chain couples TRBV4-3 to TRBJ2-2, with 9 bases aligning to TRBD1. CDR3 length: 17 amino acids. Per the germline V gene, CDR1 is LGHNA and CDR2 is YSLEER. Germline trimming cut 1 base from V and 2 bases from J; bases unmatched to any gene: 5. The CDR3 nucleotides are TGCGCCAGCAGCCAAGCAATGGGACAGGGAAACACCGGGGAGCTGTTTTTT. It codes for CASSQAMGQGNTGELFF.

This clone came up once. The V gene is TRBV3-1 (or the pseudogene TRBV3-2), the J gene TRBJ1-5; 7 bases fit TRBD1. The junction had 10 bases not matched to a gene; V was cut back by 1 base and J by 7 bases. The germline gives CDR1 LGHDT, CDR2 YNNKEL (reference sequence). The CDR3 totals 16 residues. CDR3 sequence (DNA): TGTGCCAGCAGCCAAGGGTCAGGGGGATCCGGGCAGCCCCAGCATTTT. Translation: CASSQGSGGSGQPQHF.

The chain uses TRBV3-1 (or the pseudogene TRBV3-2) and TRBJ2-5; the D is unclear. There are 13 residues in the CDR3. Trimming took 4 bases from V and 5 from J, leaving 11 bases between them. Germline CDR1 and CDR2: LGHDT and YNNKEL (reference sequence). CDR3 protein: CASSLPSLETQYF. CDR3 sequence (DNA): TGTGCCAGCAGCCTCCCGTCGCTTGAGACCCAGTACTTC.